These T cell receptor beta chains were read from a single sample in a study of cytotoxic CD8 clonotypes in ibrutinib-treated CLL. The data were produced by immunoSEQ multiplex PCR, yet TCRdb's version contains in-frame clones alone and is incomplete. The sample has 200,000 to 250,000 clones, around 70% seen once; the top ten hold 15% to 17%. This sample comprised PBMCs, obtained after 24 months of ibrutinib treatment. The receptors were gathered from a human donor with chronic lymphocytic leukemia. Both conserved end residues are part of each CDR3. A D gene is named only where the DNA matches it firmly. The listing skips clone size in some rows; elsewhere it reads once, few, many or a size class.

V	J	D	size	DNA	CDR3
TRBV2	TRBJ1-5	-	-	TGTGCCAGCAGTAGGACGAACCTATATAGCAATCAGCCCCAGCATTTT	CASSRTNLYSNQPQHF
TRBV4-3	TRBJ2-2	-	once	TGCGCCAGCAGCCAAGATAGGACATCCGGGGAGCTGTTTTTT	CASSQDRTSGELFF
TRBV10-3	TRBJ1-1	TRBD1	-	TGTGCCATCAGGACTACAGGGGACACTGAAGCTTTCTTT	CAIRTTGDTEAFF
TRBV27	TRBJ2-7	-	-	TGTGCCAGCAGTTTATCCCCATGGGCGGTGCAGTACTTC	CASSLSPWAVQYF
TRBV28	TRBJ1-1	TRBD1	-	TGTGCCAGCAGTACCGGACAGGGCAGGACCTCAAAAAAAGCTTTCTTT	CASSTGQGRTSKKAFF
TRBV6-5	TRBJ1-1	-	-	TGTGCCAGCAGTTACCGTTACATGAACACTGAAGCTTTCTTT	CASSYRYMNTEAFF
TRBV4-2	TRBJ2-7	TRBD2	-	TGTGCCAGCAGCCGAATAGCGGGAGGTAACGAGCAGTACTTC	CASSRIAGGNEQYF
TRBV19	TRBJ2-2	TRBD1	-	TGTGCCAGTAGTATAGACCGGACAGGTTATAGCGGGGAGCTGTTTTTT	CASSIDRTGYSGELFF
TRBV15	TRBJ1-1	-	-	TGTGCCACCAGCAGAGATTACACTGAAGCTTTCTTT	CATSRDYTEAFF
TRBV5-1	TRBJ2-7	TRBD1	few	TGCGCCAGCAGCGGAGGACAGGGCGCGAACGAGCAGTACTTC	CASSGGQGANEQYF
TRBV11-3	TRBJ2-7	-	-	TGTGCCAGCAGCTTAGGATACGGCGGCTCCTACGAGCAGTACTTC	CASSLGYGGSYEQYF
TRBV28	TRBJ2-1	-	-	TGTGCCAGCAGTTTTAAGGCGTGGAATGAGCAGTTCTTC	CASSFKAWNEQFF
TRBV5-8	TRBJ2-1	-	-	TGTGCCAGCAGCTTGGGGGGGTATCCCCACAATGAGCAGTTCTTC	CASSLGGYPHNEQFF
TRBV27	TRBJ1-1	TRBD1	few	TGTGCCAGCAGTTTACTACTGCCACGGGACAGGGAAAACGGTGAAGCTTTCTTT	CASSLLLPRDRENGEAFF
TRBV30	TRBJ1-4	-	-	TGTGCCTGGAGTAACCCCGGGAAAGAAAAACTGTTTTTT	CAWSNPGKEKLFF
TRBV11-2	TRBJ1-1	TRBD1	-	TGTGCCAGCAGCTCAGAGACAGGGGTGCGAGCTTTCTTT	CASSSETGVRAFF
TRBV2	TRBJ2-3	-	-	TGTGCCAGCAGTGAGGGATTTTACACAGATACGCAGTATTTT	CASSEGFYTDTQYF
TRBV6-5	TRBJ2-7	-	-	TGTGCCAGCAGTCCCGACAGAGAGACCTCCTACGAGCAGTACTTC	CASSPDRETSYEQYF
TRBV5-4	TRBJ1-5	-	few	TGTGCCAGCAGCTCCGGGTTAGGAGACGGCAATCAGCCCCAGCATTTT	CASSSGLGDGNQPQHF
TRBV18	TRBJ2-5	-	-	TGTGCCAGCTCACTGATGTTGGGGCGGGAGACCCAGTACTTC	CASSLMLGRETQYF
TRBV28	TRBJ1-2	TRBD1	few	TGTGCCAGCAGTTTAAGCCGGGACAGTGTCTATGGCTACACCTTC	CASSLSRDSVYGYTF
TRBV27	TRBJ2-5	-	-	TGTGCCAGCAGTGGGAGCAGCACGGGGACCCAGTACTTC	CASSGSSTGTQYF
TRBV5-1	TRBJ2-1	-	once	TGCGCCAGCAGCTCCCTTAATTCTAAGGGGAATGAGCAGTTCTTC	CASSSLNSKGNEQFF
TRBV27	TRBJ2-4	-	-	TGTGCCAGCAGTCTGGGAGGAAACATTCAGTACTTC	CASSLGGNIQYF
TRBV29-1	TRBJ2-7	TRBD1	-	TGCAGCGTCCCAGGCCCTGGGACAGGGTCGGTCTACGAGCAGTACTTC	CSVPGPGTGSVYEQYF
TRBV25-1	TRBJ2-7	-	-	TGTGCCAGCAGTGACGATGTGGTCCACGAGCAGTACTTC	CASSDDVVHEQYF
TRBV18	TRBJ2-7	TRBD1	-	TGTGCCAGCTCACCAAGACAGGGGTGGTACGAGCAGTACTTC	CASSPRQGWYEQYF